Sequencing of this T cell receptor beta chain was carried out in a study of OX40 agonist ivuxolimab in advanced cancers. Overall study: Three dose-escalation patients had partial responses: one with hepatocellular carcinoma and two with cutaneous melanoma. Whole-study findings and limits: In the expanded peripheral T cells, antigen specificity was never determined.

For this clone: Antigen: not known.

CDR1 and CDR2 from the germline V gene are SGHNT and YYREEE (reference sequence). The CDR3 covers 15 residues. V lost 4 bases, J lost 9 bases, and 11 bases stayed unmatched. Sequenced by immunoSEQ multiplex PCR; TCRdb stores in-frame clones only, minus some. Of about 80,000 clones listed, 85% to 95% are singletons. The chain is built from TRBV5-4 and TRBJ2-2; 8 nucleotides match TRBD2. This sample comprised CD4+ or CD8+ T cells sorted from blood, obtained in a trial of the OX40 agonist ivuxolimab. The clonotype originates from an adult with an advanced solid tumor such as melanoma, head and neck, liver or kidney cancer. The CDR3 bases are TGTGCCAGCAGCAAACCCGGGACTAGTACCAGGGAGCTGTTTTTT. Translation: CASSKPGTSTRELFF.